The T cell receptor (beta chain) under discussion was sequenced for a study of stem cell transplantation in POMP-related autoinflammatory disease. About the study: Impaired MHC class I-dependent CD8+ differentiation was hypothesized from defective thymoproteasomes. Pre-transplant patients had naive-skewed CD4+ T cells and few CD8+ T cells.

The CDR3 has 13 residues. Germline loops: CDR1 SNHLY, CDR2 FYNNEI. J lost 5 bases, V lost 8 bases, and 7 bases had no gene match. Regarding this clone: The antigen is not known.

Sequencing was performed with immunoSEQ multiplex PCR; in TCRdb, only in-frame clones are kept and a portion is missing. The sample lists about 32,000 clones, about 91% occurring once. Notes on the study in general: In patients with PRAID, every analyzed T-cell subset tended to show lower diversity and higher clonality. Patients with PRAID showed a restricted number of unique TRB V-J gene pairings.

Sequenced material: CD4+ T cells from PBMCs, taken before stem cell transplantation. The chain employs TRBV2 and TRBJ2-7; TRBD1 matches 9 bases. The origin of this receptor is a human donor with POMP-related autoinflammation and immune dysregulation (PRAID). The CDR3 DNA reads TGTGCCAGCCAGGGGACAGGGAGCGACGAGCAGTACTTC. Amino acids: CASQGTGSDEQYF.